Listed below are T cell receptor beta chains from one sample, sequenced in a study of beta chain features in type 1 diabetes. Data came from immunoSEQ multiplex PCR; TCRdb stores just in-frame clones and leaves some out. The data show roughly 300,000 clones, about a tenth seen once. Source material: central memory CD4+ T cells from blood. The receptors here all came from a man aged 25-40 years with type 1 diabetes. Each CDR3 is given without its conserved first and last residue. The order of the fields is CDR3 length, V gene, CDR3 protein.

14 | TRBV27 | ASSPHEGRVNTEAF
11 | TRBV6-1 | AGHGGARETQY
12 | TRBV28 | ASSLVTGNQPQH
14 | TRBV10-3 | AISDWTSGGADEQF
16 | TRBV18 | ASSPAGYGFGLNNEQF
11 | TRBV5-1 | ASSEGVNQPQH
12 | TRBV7-2 | ASSGRDRGPEQY
13 | TRBV6-5 | ASSYSRTAYNEQF
11 | TRBV9 | ASSMGLPDTIY
11 | TRBV29-1 | SVEEAGRYEQY
12 | TRBV7-2 | ASSLSGEIGELF
12 | TRBV7-9 | ASRPQGLNTEAF
13 | TRBV5-6 | ASRYWTSGADTQY
12 | TRBV5-1 | ASSPDRAGYGYT
10 | TRBV5-1 | ASSEGQGRAF
12 | TRBV9 | ASSVIGFVDTQY
13 | TRBV7-9 | ASRYRDRGSDTQY
12 | TRBV4-3 | ASSRGVQAGELF
12 | TRBV2 | ASSTQGASYEQY
17 | TRBV14 | ASSHPFGLAGGRTYEQY
11 | TRBV19 | ASSRTAEETQY
15 | TRBV28 | ASSFPRQGGRVGTQY
13 | TRBV18 | ASSLASGPQAEAF
11 | TRBV28 | ASRRTANYGYT
9 | TRBV10-3 | ATQETGIPF
15 | TRBV7-2 | ASSFALAGGPAYEQY
13 | TRBV5-1 | ASSLGQLQNYGYT
15 | TRBV5-1 | ASSFGVGPGGSYEQY
10 | TRBV2 | ATGRDQETQY
14 | TRBV5-1 | ASSLQGALDNSPLH
14 | TRBV7-6 | ASSLGARGGDNEQF
11 | TRBV11-2 | ASSSKGRGLSY
15 | TRBV7-9 | ASSLGGARTSYNEQF
10 | TRBV7-2 | ASSQGGTEAF
11 | TRBV7-6 | ASREGSSEKLF